This TCR beta chain was found in a study of T cell repertoires in cytomegalovirus infection. Looking at the study overall: Both a matching HLA type and CMV infection were indicated by public TCR beta signatures. Study observations and caveats: Ex vivo, HLA-C-restricted CMV-specific TCR beta clonotypes prevailed over the rest of the response. Identification of carriers of CMV plus the relevant HLA was achieved through cumulative public TCR beta family frequency.

One entry per CDR3 protein, called by TCRdb with MiXCR from the reads. This table holds roughly 310,000 distinct CDR3 sequences, 25% to 30% found once. A remark on this clonotype: Its antigen is unidentified.

Trimming cost V 3 bases and J 3 bases, with 17 bases left between them. The CDR3 is 15 amino acids. Germline lookup yields CDR1 DFQATT and CDR2 SNEGSKA (reference sequence). V and J are TRBV20-1 and TRBJ1-2, with TRBD1 as a possible D gene (5 bases). The specimen comprised cultured PBMCs, sampled from culture after CMV antigen stimulation. The TCR sequence derives from a human donor in good health (CMV status not recorded). Some clones in this sample may be carry-over from other donors' samples. The CDR3 reads CSASRRGGGDYGYTF. Here the CDR3 DNA reads TGCAGTGCTAGTAGAAGGGGTGGAGGTGACTATGGCTACACCTTC.